Given below is one T cell receptor (beta chain) in context. Only a few counts were recorded for this clonotype. Its recognized antigen is unknown. There are no base qualities to consult, and no much larger clone falls within one base. The data stem from a study of human T cells and chemical hapten exposure (dated by TCRdb to the early 2020s). Study-wide context: For sensitization, 2% DPC in acetone was applied to a roughly 2 cm by roughly 2 cm area of upper inner arm skin. Blood was sampled from patients pre-sensitization (week 0) and at 2, 6 and about 24 weeks after DPC sensitization. Blood for TCR sequencing was provided by twenty-nine alopecia patients at one to four time points (pre-sensitization, 2, 6 and 24 weeks). This study followed changes in the peripheral blood TCR repertoire in vivo during primary and secondary sensitization of alopecia patients to the hapten diphenylcyclopropenone (DPC). Throughout the roughly 25-week study period, patients were also given weekly therapeutic DPC doses on the scalp. Patch testing was done on the upper back using Finn chambers containing 0.01% DPC, and results were scored after 6 days according to International Contact Dermatitis Research Group standards. Libraries were pooled for sequencing, and per-sample TCR yields varied mainly because of small differences in library volumes within the pool. Alopecia areata with under or over 50% scalp involvement, alopecia totalis and alopecia universalis were represented in the patient cohort, which was mostly female. Findings and caveats that apply to the study as a whole: Patch test score correlated positively with the number of PT1 expanded TCRs, reaching significance at thresholds 8, 16 and 32 but not at 4. DPC sensitization did not change how many TCRs were above 1 in 1000 frequency, and no evidence was found of alterations in global repertoire structure. All patients had alopecia, a presumed autoimmune disease, so their immune response might differ from that of healthy individuals. Significantly more large CDR3 similarity clusters were formed by expanded TCRs than by pre-sensitization or healthy control sets, consistent with antigen-driven responses. After repeated subsampling, the strength of the expansion versus patch-test correlation and the threshold at which it became significant changed.

Including cysteine and phenylalanine, the CDR3 has 13 amino acids. The sequence is cut down to CDR3 DNA, 39 bases in frame from base 1. From the germline V gene, CDR1 is SNHLY and CDR2 is FYNNEI. The trim is 7 bases for V and 0 bases for J, with a gap of 8 bases between the germline ends. The time point label, read with the paper, signifies: patch test 2, 6 weeks after DPC sensitization. The treatment or condition label corresponds to: therapeutic diphenylcyclopropenone sensitization with weekly scalp DPC. At each patch-test visit, blood was drawn before the patch test was applied. Patients were considered eligible if aged 18 to 70, diagnosed with alopecia and deemed suitable for DPC therapy, and patients were excluded if pregnant. Unfractionated whole blood was collected in Tempus Blood RNA tubes, and total RNA was extracted from that blood. The library was built by means of RACE. Instrument on record: NextSeq 500. Library preparation attached unique molecular identifiers to individual cDNA molecules for quantitative, reproducible TCR counting. For every blood RNA sample, sequencing covered both the TCR alpha and TCR beta chains. The authors' pipeline ran thus. Samples had a median of roughly 87,000 TCRs, with a range from about 23,224 to 690,600. The Decombinator software suite was used to annotate V, J and CDR3 in the TCR reads. To make PS versus PT1 abundance plots, every sample was subsampled to the same number of TCRs (28,000). TCRs were defined as expanded if absent before sensitization and observed at least eight times at the 2-week time point. TCRdb trimmed public reads at Q25 via fastp, called clones via MiXCR and kept in-frame beta chains. Entries are consolidated by CDR3 protein sequence, retaining the most common genes and DNA. The V and J calls here are based on TCRdb, not the publication. The sample profile shows tens of thousands of distinct CDR3 sequences; approximately 9% of them were found once. Around 3.5% of the sample is in the top ten clones.

The TCR comes from a woman aged 45-60 years with alopecia areata. Some clones in this sample may be carry-over from other donors' samples. The specimen was whole blood, collected in connection with sensitization to the hapten diphenylcyclopropenone (DPC). Recombination linked TRBV2 to TRBJ2-3; the D gene assignment is ambiguous. CDR3 sequence: CASKIESTDTQYF. The DNA sequence is given as TGTGCCAGCAAGATTGAGAGCACAGATACGCAGTATTTT. This CDR3, with the reference TRBV2 and TRBJ2-3 proteins standing in past its ends, gives the full variable domain EPEVTQTPSHQVTQMGQEVILRCVPISNHLYFYWYRQILGQKVEFLVSFYNNEISEKSEIFDDQFSVERPDGSNFTLKIRSTKLEDSAMYFCASKIESTDTQYFGPGTRLTVL.